The 18 T cell receptor beta chains presented below share a single source sample, sequenced in a study of control samples from healthy donors and cancer patients. The data were produced by immunoSEQ multiplex PCR, yet TCRdb's version contains in-frame clones alone and is incomplete. The table shows about 160,000 clones, with 92% occurring only once. Specimen: blood. The source of these receptors is a woman aged 25-40 years in good health.

The chain is built from TRBV7-8 and TRBJ1-3; the D gene is possibly TRBD1 (5 bases). The CDR3 loop spans 18 amino acids. V was clipped by 5 bases and J by 0 bases, with 20 bases between them. The V gene's germline CDR1 is SGHVS and CDR2 FQNEAQ. CDR3 protein: CASSPTLQTDLSGNTIYF. Written as DNA, the CDR3 is TGTGCCAGCAGCCCCACCCTTCAGACAGACCTCTCTGGAAACACCATATATTTT.

The chain uses TRBV4-1 and TRBJ2-3; 9 nucleotides match TRBD2. The J segment lost 4 bases and the V segment lost 6 bases, leaving 8 bases of the junction unmatched. CDR1 and CDR2 from the germline V gene are MGHRA and YSYEKL. CDR3 length equals 15 residues. The CDR3 loop is CASRVREGPSDTQYF. CDR3 DNA sequence: TGCGCCAGCAGGGTGCGGGAGGGCCCTTCAGATACGCAGTATTTT.

This chain links TRBV4-1 with TRBJ2-5; D may be TRBD1 or TRBD2 (5 bases each). Germline CDR1 and CDR2: MGHRA and YSYEKL. The CDR3 contains 13 residues. V was cut by 8 bases and J by 5 bases, with 15 bases left in between. CDR3 DNA sequence: TGCGCCAGCGACCGTGGGGGAGCTGAGACCCAGTACTTC. Translation gives CASDRGGAETQYF.

The rearrangement links TRBV19 to TRBJ2-3; 9 bases line up with TRBD2. The CDR3 extends over 16 amino acids. Trimming removed 3 bases from V and 2 bases from J; junction bases left unmatched: 6. Germline V gives CDR1 LNHDA, CDR2 SQIVND (reference sequence). For the CDR3, the DNA is TGTGCCAGTAGTATTTTAGCGGGAGAAGTCACAGATACGCAGTATTTT. Translating gives CASSILAGEVTDTQYF.

In this sample, this clone turned up once. This chain uses TRBV6-5 with TRBJ2-1; D is undetermined. Germline CDR1 MNHEY, CDR2 SVGAGI. This CDR3 has 12 residues. V dropped 6 bases and J dropped 7 bases, with 10 bases sitting between them. DNA of the CDR3: TGTGCCAGCAGGAGAAGAGAAAATGAGCAGTTCTTC. Residues: CASRRRENEQFF.

V usage is TRBV27 and J usage is TRBJ1-6, with D maybe TRBD1 (5 bases). CDR3 length: 15 residues. Trimming shortened V by 5 bases and J by 7 bases, and 15 bases separated the two germline ends. CDR1 and CDR2 from the germline V gene are MNHEY and SMNVEV (reference sequence). For the CDR3, the DNA is TGTGCCAGCAGTGGTTCCGGGACGGGCAATTCACCCCTCCACTTT. Translating it yields CASSGSGTGNSPLHF.

V and J are TRBV5-8 and TRBJ2-5, with D possibly called TRBD1 or TRBD2 (5 bases each). Germline CDR1 and CDR2: SGHTS and YDEGEE. Trimming cost V 4 bases and J 5 bases, with 15 bases left between them. The CDR3 runs to 14 residues. Here the CDR3 DNA reads TGTGCCAGCAGCCAGCCGGGGCACGACGAGACCCAGTACTTC. It specifies CASSQPGHDETQYF. Full variable domain (rest looked up from reference TRBV5-8 and TRBJ2-5): EAGVTQSPTHLIKTRGQQATLRCSPISGHTSVYWYQQALGLGLQFLLWYDEGEERNRGNFPPRFSGRQFPNYSSELNVNALELEDSALYLCASSQPGHDETQYFGPGTRLLVL.

The chain recombines TRBV7-2 with TRBJ2-5; D unresolved. CDR1 and CDR2 from the germline V gene are SGHTA and FQGNSA. V dropped 3 bases and J dropped 5 bases, with 10 bases sitting between them. CDR3 size: 13 residues. This CDR3 is CASSFGRVETQYF. The CDR3 DNA sequence: TGTGCCAGCAGCTTCGGAAGGGTGGAGACCCAGTACTTC.

The chain links TRBV2 to TRBJ2-1; TRBD1 aligns across 7 bases. Germline trimming cut 6 bases from V and 2 bases from J; bases unmatched to any gene: 13. The length of the CDR3 is 17 residues. The germline gives CDR1 SNHLY, CDR2 FYNNEI. CDR3 bases: TGTGCCAGCAGCATCCCAAGGGACAGACCGACCTACAATGAGCAGTTCTTC. Residues: CASSIPRDRPTYNEQFF.

The chain uses TRBV11-3 and TRBJ2-5, with D perhaps TRBD1 (6 bases). The germline V and J ends were trimmed by 5 bases and 5 bases, with 12 bases remaining between them. CDR1 and CDR2 (germline): SGHNT, YENEEA. The CDR3 is 13 residues long. In DNA form, the CDR3 reads TGTGCCAGCAGCCCAGGACAGTTTGAGACCCAGTACTTC. It specifies CASSPGQFETQYF. The full variable domain, its missing parts supplied by reference TRBV11-3 and TRBJ2-5, is EAGVVQSPRYKIIEKKQPVAFWCNPISGHNTLYWYLQNLGQGPELLIRYENEEAVDDSQLPKDRFSAERLKGVDSTLKIQPAELGDSAVYLCASSPGQFETQYFGPGTRLLVL.

The gene calls are TRBV5-4 and TRBJ2-2, with TRBD2 matching 8 bases. The CDR3 extends over 15 amino acids. Germline values: CDR1 SGHNT, CDR2 YYREEE (reference sequence). The V gene end was trimmed by 4 bases and the J gene end by 4 bases; junction bases not matched to a gene: 6. CDR3 loop: CASSDKREITGELFF. The CDR3, as DNA: TGTGCCAGCAGCGACAAGCGGGAGATCACCGGGGAGCTGTTTTTT.

On this clone: Other DNA sequences from this sample encode an identical CDR3 as well. The rearrangement uses TRBV28 and TRBJ1-5; D is ambiguous. This CDR3 is 12 amino acids long. The germline V gene has CDR1 MDHEN and CDR2 SYDVKM. Trimming pared 2 bases from V and 7 bases from J, leaving 6 bases between. The CDR3 coding sequence is TGTGCCAGCAGTTTAAGAGGGCAGCCCCAGCATTTT. It codes for CASSLRGQPQHF. The full variable domain, rest sourced from reference TRBV28 and TRBJ1-5, is DVKVTQSSRYLVKRTGEKVFLECVQDMDHENMFWYRQDPGLGLRLIYFSYDVKMKEKGDIPEGYSVSREKKERFSLILESASTNQTSMYLCASSLRGQPQHFGDGTRLSIL.

The J gene is TRBJ1-5, the V gene TRBV19; D ambiguous. V lost 3 bases to trimming and J lost 0 bases, with 9 bases between them. The CDR3 extends over 15 amino acids. CDR1 is LNHDA, CDR2 SQIVND, per germline (reference sequence). This chain's CDR3 is CASSITVLSNQPQHF. DNA of the CDR3: TGTGCCAGTAGTATTACCGTCCTTAGCAATCAGCCCCAGCATTTT.

The chain couples TRBV6-6 to TRBJ1-5, with D maybe TRBD1 (6 bases). V lost 5 bases and J 6 bases, leaving 14 bases between the germline ends. This CDR3 is 14 amino acids long. Germline V lookup: CDR1 MNHNY, CDR2 SVGAGI (reference sequence). The CDR3 region is CASSPQGRGQPQHF. The CDR3 DNA is TGTGCCAGCAGTCCGCAGGGGAGGGGTCAGCCCCAGCATTTT.

The CDR3 DNA reads TGTGCCAGCAGCGGGGGCGATCAGCCCCAGCATTTT. Protein sequence: CASSGGDQPQHF. V usage is TRBV28 and J usage is TRBJ1-5, with D maybe TRBD1 (6 bases). Germline V lookup: CDR1 MDHEN, CDR2 SYDVKM. This CDR3 is built from 12 residues. Trimming stripped 6 bases from V and 5 bases from J, with 8 bases between.

The chain links TRBV12-3 or TRBV12-4 to TRBJ2-2, with D possibly matching TRBD2 (6 bases). CDR3 size: 13 residues. Between the trimmed V and J ends, which lost 6 bases and 15 bases, there was a span of 20 bases. Here the CDR3 reads CASSTGTPSELFF. The CDR3 bases are TGTGCCAGCAGCACCGGGACTCCCTCCGAGTTGTTTTTT.

The chain recombines TRBV28 with TRBJ2-1; D gene unclear. Germline V gene sequence: CDR1 MDHEN, CDR2 SYDVKM. The CDR3 is 15 amino acids. V dropped 11 bases and J dropped 0 bases, with 17 bases sitting between them. The CDR3 region is CASRTGTSSYNEQFF. The CDR3 coding sequence is TGTGCCTCCCGTACGGGTACAAGCTCCTACAATGAGCAGTTCTTC.

V and J are TRBV28 and TRBJ1-6; D might be TRBD1 (5 bases). V was clipped by 3 bases and J by 7 bases, with 10 bases between them. The length of the CDR3 is 14 residues. The V gene's germline CDR1 is MDHEN and CDR2 SYDVKM. The CDR3 DNA reads as TGTGCCAGCAGTTTGTCGGGGGACAATTCACCCCTCCACTTT. Encoded protein: CASSLSGDNSPLHF.